This passage covers 8 T cell receptor beta chains from one sample sequenced in a study of regulatory T cells in long-lasting Graves disease. Arm-PCR of CDR3 regions and iRepertoire HTBI primers were used to build TCR beta libraries. TCRdb processed the multiplex PCR reads anew with MiXCR; each CDR3 protein has one entry. The table shows 400,000 or so distinct CDR3 sequences, with around 20% occurring only once. Time point given: persistent/refractory GD, antithyroid drugs over 5 years with positive TRAb. With RNA extracted from PBMCs as input, the TCR library was made. This material consisted of peripheral blood mononuclear cells (PBMCs), taken when the disease was refractory, from a patient treated with antithyroid drugs. The receptors come from a female donor with Graves disease.

This clonotype was picked up many times. This rearrangement joins TRBV7-2 to TRBJ2-5, with TRBD2 as a possible D gene (6 bases). The V gene lost 5 bases and the J gene lost 5 bases, with 18 bases spanning the gap. From germline, CDR1 is SGHTA and CDR2 FQGNSA. This CDR3 has 15 residues. The CDR3 DNA follows: TGTGCCAGCAGCCTAAAGGGACTGGGGTGGGAGACCCAGTACTTC. This gives the protein CASSLKGLGWETQYF. The variable domain in full, with the rest retrieved from reference TRBV7-2 and TRBJ2-5, is GAGVSQSPSNKVTEKGKDVELRCDPISGHTALYWYRQSLGQGLEFLIYFQGNSAPDKSGLPSDRFSAERTGGSVSTLTIQRTQQEDSAVYLCASSLKGLGWETQYFGPGTRLLVL.

The chain recombines TRBV4-3 with TRBJ2-5; D is possibly TRBD2 (6 bases). CDR3 size: 13 residues. Germline lookup yields CDR1 LGHNA and CDR2 YSLEER. V dropped 4 bases and J dropped 7 bases, with 13 bases sitting between them. For the CDR3, the DNA is TGCGCCAGCAGCCCCGGACTGGGACTGACCCAGTACTTC. Translated: CASSPGLGLTQYF.

The chain recombines TRBV4-1 with TRBJ2-5, with 7 bases lining up with TRBD1. J lost 5 bases, V lost 4 bases, and 7 bases had no gene match. Per germline, CDR1 MGHRA and CDR2 YSYEKL. This CDR3 is 14 amino acids long. CDR3 amino acids: CASSLGQERETQYF. CDR3 nucleotide sequence: TGCGCCAGCAGCCTCGGACAGGAAAGGGAGACCCAGTACTTC.

This chain connects TRBV20-1 to TRBJ2-7; 9 nucleotides agree with TRBD2. This CDR3 region has 17 residues. The germline V gene encodes CDR1 DFQATT and CDR2 SNEGSKA (reference sequence). Germline trimming cut 6 bases from V and 2 bases from J; bases unmatched to any gene: 17. The CDR3 here is CSAKRGVAGVMPYEQYF. The CDR3 DNA sequence: TGCAGTGCCAAGAGAGGGGTAGCGGGGGTTATGCCCTACGAGCAGTACTTC.

In this sample, this clonotype turned up many times. The rearrangement uses TRBV12-3 or TRBV12-4 and TRBJ1-5, with D possibly matching TRBD1 (6 bases). CDR3 length: 15 amino acids. V gave up 6 bases and J gave up 3 bases, with 15 bases separating them. In DNA form, the CDR3 reads TGTGCCAGCAGGAGTTCGACAGGACCCAATCAGCCCCAGCATTTT. This encodes CASRSSTGPNQPQHF.

This clonotype was seen more than once but under ten times. The V and J genes are TRBV28 and TRBJ1-5; tentative D call: TRBD1 (5 bases). This CDR3 contains 16 residues. Germline V gene sequence: CDR1 MDHEN, CDR2 SYDVKM. Trimming removed 2 bases from V and 4 bases from J, with 15 bases in between. The CDR3 sequence is CASSLRGPLGNQPQHF. The DNA of the CDR3 is TGTGCCAGCAGTTTACGGGGCCCCCTTGGGAATCAGCCCCAGCATTTT. The full variable domain, in which reference TRBV28 and TRBJ1-5 provide the parts outside the CDR3, is DVKVTQSSRYLVKRTGEKVFLECVQDMDHENMFWYRQDPGLGLRLIYFSYDVKMKEKGDIPEGYSVSREKKERFSLILESASTNQTSMYLCASSLRGPLGNQPQHFGDGTRLSIL.

In its sample, this clonotype was seen a few times. The chain links TRBV6-5 to TRBJ2-5; 8 nucleotides agree with TRBD2. Germline trimming cut 2 bases from V and 2 bases from J; bases unmatched to any gene: 13. CDR3 length equals 18 residues. Germline lookup yields CDR1 MNHEY and CDR2 SVGAGI. CDR3 nucleotides: TGTGCCAGCAGTTACGTAGCCGGTAGCGGGACTTTTCAAGAGACCCAGTACTTC. Encoded protein: CASSYVAGSGTFQETQYF.

In its sample, this clonotype was seen a few times. The chain carries TRBV7-9 and TRBJ2-5; 11 nucleotides line up with TRBD2. V shed 5 bases and J 5 bases; nucleotides not matched to a gene: 4. The CDR3 consists of 14 residues. Germline values: CDR1 SEHNR, CDR2 FQNEAQ (reference sequence). In nucleotides, the CDR3 is TGTGCCAGCAGCCCGGGACTAGCGGCGGAGACCCAGTACTTC. Protein: CASSPGLAAETQYF.